This TCR beta chain was found in a study of T cells in narcolepsy. Findings and caveats of the study: Healthy controls reportedly lacked the autoreactive clonotypes serially found in patients' blood. Comparing one patient's CSF and blood CD4+ clonotypes highlighted HCRT- and TRIB2-specific autoreactive clonotypes.

Germline V gene lookup returns CDR1 MNHEY and CDR2 SMNVEV (reference sequence). The CDR3 has 12 residues. Sequenced by immunoSEQ multiplex PCR; TCRdb stores in-frame clones only, minus some. Here the sample spans some 25,000 clones, over 75% being singletons. Notes on this clone: No antigen is known for it.

The sequence was obtained from a human donor in good health. The sample taken for sequencing was memory (CD45RA-) CD4+ T cells from blood. The rearrangement joins TRBV27 to TRBJ2-2; 7 bases map to TRBD2. In DNA, the CDR3 is TGTACGAGCGGGGTCAGGACCGGGGAGCTGTTTTTT. Amino acid sequence: CTSGVRTGELFF.